A selection of T cell receptor beta chains follows, all from one sample in a study of shared clonotypes between healthy human individuals. This table comes from immunoSEQ multiplex PCR, and its TCRdb copy is limited to in-frame clones, with some not included. This table holds over a million clones, about 70% found once. Sequenced material: memory CD4+ T cells sorted from blood. These receptor sequences come from a man between 18 and 35 years old in good health. Each CDR3 is given with its conserved first and last residue. The D gene is left open where the match is weak.

D: TRBD2; length: 12; V: TRBV30; CDR3: CAGIAGTDEQFF
D: TRBD2; length: 18; V: TRBV5-4; CDR3: CASSQISGLAGVSGELFF
D: TRBD1; length: 16; V: TRBV5-4; CDR3: CASSRSAGQGTDTQYF
D: .; length: 11; V: TRBV29-1; CDR3: CSVEGRTEAFF
D: TRBD1; length: 14; V: TRBV18; CDR3: CASSPIQGTTEAFF
D: .; length: 16; V: TRBV19; CDR3: CASRFPGITADNEQFF
D: .; length: 15; V: TRBV11-2; CDR3: CASSSTGDFQETQYF
D: TRBD2; length: 17; V: TRBV19; CDR3: CATTGLAGGSRTDTQYF
D: .; length: 15; V: TRBV2; CDR3: CASRVTGSNTGELFF
D: .; length: 15; V: TRBV23-1; CDR3: CASSQSGGQTAEAFF
D: .; length: 14; V: TRBV11-2; CDR3: CASSLDLLNYGYTF
D: TRBD1; length: 14; V: TRBV27; CDR3: CASSPGTGELTQYF
D: .; length: 15; V: TRBV30; CDR3: CAWKRSPRVNTEAFF
D: TRBD1; length: 15; V: TRBV9; CDR3: CARRYPGTGVNIQYF
D: .; length: 15; V: TRBV10-3; CDR3: CAISETVSGANVLTF
D: TRBD2; length: 15; V: TRBV2; CDR3: CASSGEAGAVYEQYF
D: TRBD2; length: 16; V: TRBV6-1; CDR3: CASSEGGGRTNNEQFF
D: .; length: 16; V: TRBV5-6; CDR3: CASSPLASSYNSPLHF
D: TRBD2; length: 13; V: TRBV11-3; CDR3: CASSAGLVNEQFF
D: .; length: 10; V: TRBV20-1; CDR3: CSAVREEQFF
D: .; length: 14; V: TRBV18; CDR3: CASSLAAGPYEQYF
D: .; length: 15; V: TRBV30; CDR3: CAWSATSAPYNEQFF
D: .; length: 15; V: TRBV6-5; CDR3: CASAESLSSTDTQYF
D: TRBD1; length: 18; V: TRBV25-1; CDR3: CASSETSGQGTNTGELFF
D: .; length: 14; V: TRBV28; CDR3: CASSLLGPPGELFF
D: .; length: 13; V: TRBV7-6; CDR3: CASSQGRTGELFF
D: .; length: 14; V: TRBV18; CDR3: CASSPSGFNQPQHF
D: .; length: 15; V: TRBV19; CDR3: CASSQDRAGANVLTF
D: .; length: 15; V: TRBV28; CDR3: CASSFPDKGVDEQFF
D: .; length: 15; V: TRBV4-3; CDR3: CASSQDAGLYETQYF
D: TRBD1; length: 17; V: TRBV7-2; CDR3: CASSPLRGQGWTGELFF
D: TRBD1; length: 14; V: TRBV5-1; CDR3: CASNRGQGKETQYF
D: TRBD2; length: 16; V: TRBV9; CDR3: CASSISTSGGAGELFF
D: TRBD2; length: 15; V: TRBV5-1; CDR3: CASRGLGGETDTQYF
D: .; length: 16; V: TRBV13; CDR3: CASSQDSHSGANVLTF
D: TRBD1; length: 13; V: TRBV5-1; CDR3: CASSSGTGTEAFF
D: .; length: 14; V: TRBV7-2; CDR3: CASTQRLGDETQYF
D: .; length: 13; V: TRBV4-1; CDR3: CASSQGQVYGYTF
D: .; length: 17; V: TRBV5-5; CDR3: CASSFADYLTGANVLTF
D: .; length: 13; V: TRBV6-1; CDR3: CASSEIGGSAAFF